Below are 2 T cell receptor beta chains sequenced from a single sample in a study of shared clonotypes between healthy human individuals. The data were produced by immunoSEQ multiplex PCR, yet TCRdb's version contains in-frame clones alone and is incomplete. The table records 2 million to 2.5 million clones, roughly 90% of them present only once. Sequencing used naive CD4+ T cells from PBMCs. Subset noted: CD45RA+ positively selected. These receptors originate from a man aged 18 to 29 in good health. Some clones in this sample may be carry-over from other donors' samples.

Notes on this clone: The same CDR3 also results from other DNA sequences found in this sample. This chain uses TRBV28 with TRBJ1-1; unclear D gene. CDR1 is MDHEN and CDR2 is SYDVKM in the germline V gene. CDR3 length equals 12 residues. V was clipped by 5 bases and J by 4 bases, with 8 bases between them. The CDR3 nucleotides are TGTGCCAGCAGTCTCCCGGGCACTGAAGCTTTCTTT. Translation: CASSLPGTEAFF. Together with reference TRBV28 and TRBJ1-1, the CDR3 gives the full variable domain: DVKVTQSSRYLVKRTGEKVFLECVQDMDHENMFWYRQDPGLGLRLIYFSYDVKMKEKGDIPEGYSVSREKKERFSLILESASTNQTSMYLCASSLPGTEAFFGQGTRLTVV.

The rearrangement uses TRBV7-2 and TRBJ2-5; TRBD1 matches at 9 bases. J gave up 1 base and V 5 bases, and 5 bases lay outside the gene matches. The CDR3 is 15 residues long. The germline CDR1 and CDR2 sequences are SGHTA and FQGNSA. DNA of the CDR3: TGTGCCAGCAGCAAGACAGGGGGATTCCAAGAGACCCAGTACTTC. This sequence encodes CASSKTGGFQETQYF.